This TCR beta chain was sequenced for a study of cytomegalovirus exposure and HLA in healthy donors. Vbeta (60) and Jbeta (13) primers were used in the PCR. The method was immunoSEQ multiplex PCR; TCRdb's version includes in-frame clones alone and lacks a portion of them. This sample carries tens of thousands of clones, around 60% of them seen once, and the ten largest clones take 2% to 2.5%. The V end lost 0 bases, the J end lost 5 bases, and 7 bases lay between the germline ends. Germline CDR1 and CDR2: SGHTA and FQGNSA. The CDR3 sequence is 13 residues long. This clone was observed once. The clonotype comes from a human donor in good health. This chain connects TRBV7-2 to TRBJ2-5; D is unclear. The sequenced material came from PBMCs. This chain's CDR3 is CASSLALSETQYF. The CDR3 DNA reads TGTGCCAGCAGCTTAGCCCTTTCCGAGACCCAGTACTTC.